This T cell receptor (beta chain) is from a study of early T cells in non-severe SARS-CoV-2 infection. Study details: Chains were unpaired, as sequencing was done on bulk RNA from unsorted whole blood.

Attachment of unique molecular identifiers was made to individual cDNA molecules. MiXCR was run by TCRdb on the 5' RACE reads, yielding one entry per CDR3 protein. The sample lists about 64,000 distinct CDR3 sequences, roughly a fifth occurring once. The sample holds many counts of this clonotype. This specimen was whole blood, taken at baseline. The receptor comes from an adult who was a healthcare worker with PCR-confirmed SARS-CoV-2 infection or an uninfected control (not recorded which).

DNA of the CDR3: TGTGCCATCAGTGAGTCGACGGGATTTAATGAAAAACTGTTTTTT. It is translated as CAISESTGFNEKLFF. The rearrangement joins TRBV10-3 to TRBJ1-4; D uncertain. Germline values: CDR1 ENHRY, CDR2 SYGVKD. V dropped 0 bases and J dropped 4 bases, with 9 bases sitting between them. CDR3 length equals 15 residues.